These 12 T cell receptor beta chains originate from one sample sequenced in a study of cytomegalovirus exposure and HLA in healthy donors. The PCR employed 60 Vbeta primers together with 13 Jbeta primers. This table comes from immunoSEQ multiplex PCR, and its TCRdb copy is limited to in-frame clones, with some not included. The sample lists 170,000 or so clones; approximately 78% were seen once. The sequenced sample consisted of PBMCs. The receptor source for this set is a woman between 45 and 65 years old in good health and CMV-seropositive.

The genes are TRBV4-2 and TRBJ2-5; 7 bases match TRBD1. In germline, CDR1 is LGHNA, CDR2 YNFKEQ. V lost 1 base to trimming and J lost 5 bases; unmatched junction nucleotides: 13. CDR3 length: 17 residues. This CDR3 reads CASSQGSRPGGRETQYF. CDR3 coding DNA: TGTGCCAGCAGCCAAGGGTCGCGGCCAGGGGGAAGGGAGACCCAGTACTTC.

This clone was detected only once. DNA of the CDR3: TGCAGCGTTGGGGACAGGGTTAGCACAGATACGCAGTATTTT. This translates into CSVGDRVSTDTQYF. This sequence joins TRBV29-1 and TRBJ2-3, with 9 bases matching TRBD1. Germline CDR1 and CDR2: SQVTM and ANQGSEA. The J segment lost 0 bases and the V segment lost 4 bases, leaving 2 bases of the junction unmatched. This CDR3 is built from 14 residues.

This chain connects TRBV29-1 to TRBJ1-1, with D possibly being TRBD1 (6 bases). The V gene lost 5 bases and the J gene lost 6 bases, with 13 bases spanning the gap. This CDR3 region has 12 residues. In germline, CDR1 is SQVTM, CDR2 ANQGSEA. As DNA, the CDR3 is TGCAGCGTTCAACAGGGAGGGCCTGAAGCTTTCTTT. Protein product: CSVQQGGPEAFF.

This clone has only a few counts. This chain uses TRBV18 with TRBJ2-7; D unclear. V gave up 1 base and J gave up 6 bases, with 13 bases separating them. CDR3 size: 14 residues. CDR1 is KGHSH, CDR2 LQKENI, per germline. Here the CDR3 DNA reads TGTGCCAGCTCACCACAACAGATGGGTGGCGAGCAGTACTTC. As protein: CASSPQQMGGEQYF.

V usage is TRBV10-3 and J usage is TRBJ2-2, with 10 bases fitting TRBD2. Germline V gene sequence: CDR1 ENHRY, CDR2 SYGVKD. V lost 4 bases and J lost 6; bases outside the gene matches: 5. The CDR3 has 15 residues. This CDR3 is CAISAGTSEAGELFF. The DNA for the CDR3 is TGTGCCATCAGTGCTGGGACTAGCGAGGCCGGGGAGCTGTTTTTT.

This sequence joins TRBV6-1 and TRBJ2-5; 11 bases align to TRBD1. V shed 6 bases and J 5 bases; nucleotides not matched to a gene: 8. CDR1 and CDR2 from the germline V gene are MNHNS and SASEGT. This CDR3 contains 15 residues. The CDR3 loop reads CASREDRGHRETQYF. The CDR3 DNA reads as TGTGCCAGCAGGGAGGACAGGGGGCATCGGGAGACCCAGTACTTC.

The genes are TRBV25-1 and TRBJ1-5; TRBD1 aligns across 7 bases. The CDR3 contains 12 residues. Germline CDR1 reads MGHDK; CDR2 reads SYGVNS. With V trimmed by 2 bases and J by 9 bases, 1 base remained unmatched. The CDR3 here is CASSEAGGPQHF. Here the CDR3 DNA reads TGTGCCAGCAGTGAAGCAGGGGGGCCCCAGCATTTT.

This clone has only a few counts. The rearrangement links TRBV19 to TRBJ2-7; 7 bases fit TRBD1. The germline V gene has CDR1 LNHDA and CDR2 SQIVND (reference sequence). Unmatched junction bases numbered 10, after V lost 1 base and J lost 7 bases. The CDR3 is 15 amino acids. The CDR3 sequence is CASSIVTQGGGEQYF. CDR3 DNA: TGTGCCAGTAGTATAGTGACTCAAGGGGGCGGAGAGCAGTACTTC.

This rearrangement joins TRBV2 to TRBJ2-1; TRBD1 matches 8 bases. The V segment lost 6 bases and the J segment 7 bases; nucleotides outside the gene matches: 5. Per germline, CDR1 SNHLY and CDR2 FYNNEI. The CDR3 is 13 amino acids. This CDR3 reads CASSQYRGNEQFF. The DNA for the CDR3 is TGTGCCAGCAGCCAGTACAGGGGGAATGAGCAGTTCTTC.

The genes are TRBV10-1 and TRBJ2-7, with TRBD2 matching over 7 bases. There are 16 residues in the CDR3. CDR1 and CDR2 (germline): WNHNN, SYGVQD (reference sequence). After removal of 6 bases from V and 3 bases from J, the junction contained 14 bases not matched to a gene. This CDR3 reads CASRIPQGLVHYEQYF. The CDR3, as DNA: TGCGCCAGCAGGATCCCCCAAGGACTAGTCCACTACGAGCAGTACTTC.

The rearrangement uses TRBV5-4 and TRBJ2-1, with D unresolved. In germline, CDR1 is SGHNT, CDR2 YYREEE (reference sequence). The V end lost 2 bases, the J end lost 8 bases, and 8 bases lay between the germline ends. The CDR3 totals 12 residues. The chain's CDR3 is CASSFSIDEQFF. Written as DNA, the CDR3 is TGTGCCAGCAGCTTTAGCATCGATGAGCAGTTCTTC.

The rearrangement joins TRBV11-2 to TRBJ1-6; D unresolved. CDR3 size: 15 residues. Germline CDR1 SGHAT, CDR2 FQNNGV. The germline V and J ends were trimmed by 5 bases and 1 base, with 9 bases remaining between them. CDR3 sequence reads: CASSLRGSYNSPLHF. DNA of the CDR3: TGTGCCAGCAGCCTCCGGGGATCCTATAATTCACCCCTCCACTTT.